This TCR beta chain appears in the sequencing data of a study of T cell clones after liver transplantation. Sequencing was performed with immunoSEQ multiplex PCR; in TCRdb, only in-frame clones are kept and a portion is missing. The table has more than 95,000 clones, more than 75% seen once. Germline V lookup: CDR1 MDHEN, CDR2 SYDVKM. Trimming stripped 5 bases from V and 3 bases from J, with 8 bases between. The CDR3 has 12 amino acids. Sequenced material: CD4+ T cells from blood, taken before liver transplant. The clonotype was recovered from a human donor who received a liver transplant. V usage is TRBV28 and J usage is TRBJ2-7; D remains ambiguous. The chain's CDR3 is CASSERSYEQYF. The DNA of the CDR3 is TGTGCCAGCAGTGAACGGAGCTACGAGCAGTACTTC. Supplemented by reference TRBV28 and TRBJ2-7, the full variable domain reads DVKVTQSSRYLVKRTGEKVFLECVQDMDHENMFWYRQDPGLGLRLIYFSYDVKMKEKGDIPEGYSVSREKKERFSLILESASTNQTSMYLCASSERSYEQYFGPGTRLTVT.